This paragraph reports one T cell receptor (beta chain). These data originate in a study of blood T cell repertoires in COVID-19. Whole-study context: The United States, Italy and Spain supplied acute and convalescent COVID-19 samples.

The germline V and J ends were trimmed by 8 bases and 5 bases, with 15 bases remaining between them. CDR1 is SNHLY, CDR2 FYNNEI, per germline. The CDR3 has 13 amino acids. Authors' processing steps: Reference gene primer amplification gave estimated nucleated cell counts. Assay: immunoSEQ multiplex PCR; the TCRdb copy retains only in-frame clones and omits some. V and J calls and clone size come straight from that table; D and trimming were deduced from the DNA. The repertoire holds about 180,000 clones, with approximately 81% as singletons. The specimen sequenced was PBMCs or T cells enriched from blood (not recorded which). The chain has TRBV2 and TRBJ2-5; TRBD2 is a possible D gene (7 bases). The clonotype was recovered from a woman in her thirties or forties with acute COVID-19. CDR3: CASGYRGGETQYF. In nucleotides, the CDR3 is TGTGCCAGCGGATATAGGGGGGGGGAGACCCAGTACTTC.